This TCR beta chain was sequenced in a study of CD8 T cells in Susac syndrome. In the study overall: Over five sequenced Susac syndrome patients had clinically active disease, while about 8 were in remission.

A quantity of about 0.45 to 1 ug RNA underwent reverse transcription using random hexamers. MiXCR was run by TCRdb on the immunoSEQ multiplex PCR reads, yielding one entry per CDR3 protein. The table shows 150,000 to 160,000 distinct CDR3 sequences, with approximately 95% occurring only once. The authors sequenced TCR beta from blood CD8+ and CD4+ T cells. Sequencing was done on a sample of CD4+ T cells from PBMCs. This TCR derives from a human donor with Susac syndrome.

In DNA, the CDR3 is TGTGCCAGCAGTGAGGGGGCAGGAGGCTACAATGAGCAGTTCTTC. Protein product: CASSEGAGGYNEQFF. The rearrangement joins TRBV6-1 to TRBJ2-1; tentatively, D is TRBD1 (6 bases). The CDR3 contains 15 residues. Per the germline V gene, CDR1 is MNHNS and CDR2 is SASEGT. Trimming stripped 3 bases from V and 3 bases from J, with 12 bases between.